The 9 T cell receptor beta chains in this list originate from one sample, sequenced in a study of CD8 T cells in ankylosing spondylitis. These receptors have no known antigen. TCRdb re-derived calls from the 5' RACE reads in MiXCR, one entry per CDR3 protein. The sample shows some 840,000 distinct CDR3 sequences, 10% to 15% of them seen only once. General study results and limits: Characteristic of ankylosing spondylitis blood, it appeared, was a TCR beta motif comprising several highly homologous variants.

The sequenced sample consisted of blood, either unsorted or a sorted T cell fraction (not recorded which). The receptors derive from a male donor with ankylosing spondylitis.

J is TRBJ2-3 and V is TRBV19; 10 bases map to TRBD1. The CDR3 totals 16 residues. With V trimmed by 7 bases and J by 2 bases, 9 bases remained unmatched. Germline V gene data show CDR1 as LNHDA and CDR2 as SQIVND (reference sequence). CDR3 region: CASTPFGTGDTDTQYF. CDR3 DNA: TGTGCCAGTACTCCCTTCGGGACAGGGGACACAGATACGCAGTATTTT.

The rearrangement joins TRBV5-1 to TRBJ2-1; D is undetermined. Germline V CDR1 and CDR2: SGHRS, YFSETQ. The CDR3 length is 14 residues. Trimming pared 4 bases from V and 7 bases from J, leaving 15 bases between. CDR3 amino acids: CASSRRIGLNEQFF. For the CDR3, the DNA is TGCGCCAGCAGCCGCCGGATAGGGTTGAATGAGCAGTTCTTC.

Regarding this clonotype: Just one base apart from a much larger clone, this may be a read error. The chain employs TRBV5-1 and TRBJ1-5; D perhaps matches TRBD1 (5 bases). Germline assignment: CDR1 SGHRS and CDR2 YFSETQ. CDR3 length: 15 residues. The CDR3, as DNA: TGCACCAGCGGCTTCCGGGGGGGTAGCAATCAGCCCCAGCATTTT. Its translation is CTSGFRGGSNQPQHF.

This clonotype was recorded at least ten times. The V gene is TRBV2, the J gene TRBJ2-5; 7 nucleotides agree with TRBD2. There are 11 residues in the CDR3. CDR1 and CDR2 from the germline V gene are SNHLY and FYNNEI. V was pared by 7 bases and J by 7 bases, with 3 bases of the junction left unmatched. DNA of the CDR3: TGTGCCAGCACCCGCGGGGGGACCCAGTACTTC. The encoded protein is CASTRGGTQYF.

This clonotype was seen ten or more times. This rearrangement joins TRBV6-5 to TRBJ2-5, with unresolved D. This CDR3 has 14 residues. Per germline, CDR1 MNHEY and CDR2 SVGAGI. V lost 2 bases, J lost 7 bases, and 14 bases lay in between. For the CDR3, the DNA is TGTGCCAGCAGTTACGGATTAGGGTGGGGGACCCAGTACTTC. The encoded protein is CASSYGLGWGTQYF.

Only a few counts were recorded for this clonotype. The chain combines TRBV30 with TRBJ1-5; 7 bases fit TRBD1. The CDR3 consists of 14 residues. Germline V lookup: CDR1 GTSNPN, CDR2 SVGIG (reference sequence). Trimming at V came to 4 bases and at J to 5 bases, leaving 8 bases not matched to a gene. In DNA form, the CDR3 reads TGTGCCTGGACACCGGGACAGACCTATCAGCCCCAGCATTTT. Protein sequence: CAWTPGQTYQPQHF.

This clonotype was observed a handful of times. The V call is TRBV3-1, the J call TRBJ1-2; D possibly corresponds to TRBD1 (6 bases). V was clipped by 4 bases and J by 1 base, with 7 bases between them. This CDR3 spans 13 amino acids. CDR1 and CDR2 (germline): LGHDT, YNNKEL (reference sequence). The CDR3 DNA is TGTGCCAGCAGCCGGACAGATAACTATGGCTACACCTTC. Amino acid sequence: CASSRTDNYGYTF.

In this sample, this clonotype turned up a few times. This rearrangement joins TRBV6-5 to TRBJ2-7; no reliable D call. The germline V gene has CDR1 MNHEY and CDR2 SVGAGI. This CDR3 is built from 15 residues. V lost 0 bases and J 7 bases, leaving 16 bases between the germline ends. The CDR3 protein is CASSYSFWGSVEQYF. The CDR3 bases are TGTGCCAGCAGTTACTCGTTCTGGGGATCGGTAGAGCAGTACTTC.

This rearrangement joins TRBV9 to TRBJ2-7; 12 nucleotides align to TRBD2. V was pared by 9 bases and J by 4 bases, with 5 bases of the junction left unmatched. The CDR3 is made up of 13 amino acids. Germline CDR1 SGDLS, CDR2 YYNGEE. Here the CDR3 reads CANRTSGEYEQYF. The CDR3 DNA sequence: TGTGCCAATAGGACTAGCGGGGAGTACGAGCAGTACTTC.